The 20 T cell receptor beta chains given below trace back to one sample, sequenced in a study of HIV-infected patients and healthy controls. No cell fractionation was done, so the repertoire covers all unsorted peripheral blood T cells. Reverse transcription used approximately 500 ng RNA and constant-region primers for alpha and beta. Using multiplexing indices, alpha and beta chain libraries were generated apart by chain-specific third strand synthesis. Each CDR3 protein is one row after TCRdb ran MiXCR on the 5' RACE reads. The table shows 9,500 to 15,000 distinct CDR3 sequences, with around 9% occurring only once. Sequencing used blood, obtained before antiretroviral therapy. Receptors originate from an adult with HIV infection. The donor label of this sample is uncertain.

This clonotype is judged medium-sized. The chain uses TRBV20-1 and TRBJ1-1; 8 bases agree with TRBD1. Germline-derived CDR1 and CDR2 are DFQATT and SNEGSKA (reference sequence). The CDR3 totals 14 residues. V shed 3 bases and J 2 bases; nucleotides not matched to a gene: 5. The CDR3 coding sequence is TGCAGTGCTAGGTCAGGGGGCGCTAACACTGAAGCTTTCTTT. Residues: CSARSGGANTEAFF.

By sample share, this clonotype is medium-sized. The chain joins TRBV11-2 to TRBJ1-4; a possible D gene is TRBD1 (6 bases). Germline V CDR1 and CDR2: SGHAT, FQNNGV. With 1 base removed from V and 5 bases from J, the gap between germline ends came to 8 bases. The CDR3 extends over 14 amino acids. The CDR3 loop reads CASSLGQANEKLFF. The CDR3 DNA reads TGTGCCAGCAGCTTAGGACAGGCGAATGAAAAACTGTTTTTT.

In this sample, this clonotype turned up many times. The chain couples TRBV19 to TRBJ2-5, with D unresolved. There are 11 residues in the CDR3. V was pared by 5 bases and J by 5 bases, with 6 bases between. Germline V lookup: CDR1 LNHDA, CDR2 SQIVND (reference sequence). In DNA form, the CDR3 reads TGTGCCAGTAGTCCGGGTGAGACCCAGTACTTC. Its protein is CASSPGETQYF.

This clonotype was seen ten or more times. This chain uses TRBV27 with TRBJ1-4; D is possibly TRBD1 (5 bases). Trimming pared 3 bases from V and 2 bases from J, leaving 7 bases between. CDR1 MNHEY and CDR2 SMNVEV come from the germline V gene (reference sequence). The CDR3 runs to 14 residues. CDR3 amino acids: CASSFQGTNEKLFF. In DNA, the CDR3 is TGTGCCAGCAGTTTCCAGGGCACTAATGAAAAACTGTTTTTT.

The chain carries TRBV25-1 and TRBJ2-7; D not certain. Trimming cost V 1 base and J 2 bases, with 6 bases left between them. The germline V gene has CDR1 MGHDK and CDR2 SYGVNS. There are 13 residues in the CDR3. The CDR3 is CASSESPAYEQYF. The DNA for the CDR3 is TGTGCCAGCAGTGAATCCCCAGCCTACGAGCAGTACTTC.

The chain uses TRBV5-1 and TRBJ2-1; 7 bases are shared with TRBD1. The CDR3 loop spans 13 amino acids. The V and J ends lost 0 bases and 8 bases, in that order; junction bases with no gene match: 2. Germline V lookup: CDR1 SGHRS, CDR2 YFSETQ. CDR3 residues: CASSLGGGDEQFF. CDR3 DNA sequence: TGCGCCAGCAGCTTGGGAGGGGGCGATGAGCAGTTCTTC. The entire variable domain, with the rest obtained from reference TRBV5-1 and TRBJ2-1, is as follows: KAGVTQTPRYLIKTRGQQVTLSCSPISGHRSVSWYQQTPGQGLQFLFEYFSETQRNKGNFPGRFSGRQFSNSRSEMNVSTLELGDSALYLCASSLGGGDEQFFGPGTRLTVL.

The genes are TRBV19 and TRBJ2-7; perhaps TRBD1 as D (6 bases). The germline V gene encodes CDR1 LNHDA and CDR2 SQIVND (reference sequence). Trimming cost V 5 bases and J 5 bases, with 16 bases left between them. The CDR3 loop spans 14 amino acids. DNA of the CDR3: TGTGCCAGTAGTCGTTTGGGGGCGCGCGACGAGCAGTACTTC. This translates into CASSRLGARDEQYF. Full variable domain (missing parts from reference TRBV19 and TRBJ2-7): DGGITQSPKYLFRKEGQNVTLSCEQNLNHDAMYWYRQDPGQGLRLIYYSQIVNDFQKGDIAEGYSVSREKKESFPLTVTSAQKNPTAFYLCASSRLGARDEQYFGPGTRLTVT.

This clonotype came up many times. CDR3 region: CAWSVGLAAGGGYTF. CDR3 nucleotides: TGTGCCTGGAGTGTCGGTCTGGCAGCGGGAGGGGGCTACACCTTC. V usage is TRBV30 and J usage is TRBJ1-2; D ambiguous. There are 15 residues in the CDR3. Germline CDR1 reads GTSNPN; CDR2 reads SVGIG (reference sequence). V was trimmed by 0 bases and J by 8 bases, leaving 19 bases between them.

In this sample, this clonotype turned up many times. The chain is built from TRBV25-1 and TRBJ2-7; 7 nucleotides agree with TRBD2. The CDR3 has 15 residues. V was pared by 0 bases and J by 5 bases, with 7 bases of the junction left unmatched. Looked up from germline, CDR1 is MGHDK and CDR2 is SYGVNS. Here the CDR3 reads CASSEYGREPHEQYF. The CDR3 DNA follows: TGTGCCAGCAGTGAATATGGGAGGGAGCCCCACGAGCAGTACTTC.

This clonotype has a count of ten or more. The gene calls are TRBV12-3 or TRBV12-4 and TRBJ1-1; D is uncertain. This CDR3 comprises 13 residues. V shed 5 bases and J shed 6 bases, with 13 bases lying between them. The chain's CDR3 is CASSPLSSSEAFF. CDR3 in DNA: TGTGCCAGCAGTCCCCTATCGAGCTCTGAAGCTTTCTTT.

This clonotype was counted many times. CDR3 sequence reads: CASSIRLGETQYF. The DNA for the CDR3 is TGTGCCAGCAGCATCCGACTAGGCGAGACCCAGTACTTC. This chain uses TRBV4-2 with TRBJ2-5, with D possibly matching TRBD2 (6 bases). This CDR3 contains 13 residues. The V end lost 5 bases, the J end lost 5 bases, and 12 bases lay between the germline ends. CDR1 LGHNA and CDR2 YNFKEQ come from the germline V gene.

A note on this clonotype: This clone may be a read error of a much larger clone one base away. Given the absence of the conserved phenylalanine or tryptophan at the CDR3 end, a read error is likely. This chain joins TRBV7-2 and TRBJ2-7; 7 bases are shared with TRBD1. Per germline, CDR1 SGHTA and CDR2 FQGNSA. Trimming removed 4 bases from V and 3 bases from J; junction bases left unmatched: 9. This CDR3 is built from 15 residues. For the CDR3, the DNA is TGTGCCAGCAGCTCACCCGGGACAGCATACTACGAGCAGTACTTG. Encoded protein: CASSSPGTAYYEQYL.

This clonotype has a count of ten or more. This rearrangement joins TRBV19 to TRBJ2-5; D gene unclear. The CDR3 runs 13 residues. V gave up 8 bases and J gave up 2 bases, with 12 bases separating them. Germline V gene lookup returns CDR1 LNHDA and CDR2 SQIVND (reference sequence). The CDR3, as DNA: TGTGCCAGTCGACACCAGTCTCAAGAGACCCAGTACTTC. As protein: CASRHQSQETQYF.

This chain joins TRBV12-3 or TRBV12-4 and TRBJ1-1, with 8 bases that match TRBD1. Trimming at V came to 8 bases and at J to 8 bases, leaving 10 bases not matched to a gene. The CDR3 spans 13 residues. The CDR3 loop reads CASLGETGEEAFF. The CDR3 bases are TGTGCCAGCCTAGGGGAGACAGGGGAAGAAGCTTTCTTT.

This clonotype came up many times. The V and J genes are TRBV6-2 or TRBV6-3 and TRBJ1-1; no definite D call. The V gene lost 7 bases and the J gene lost 0 bases, with 12 bases spanning the gap. The germline V gene encodes CDR1 MNHEY and CDR2 SVGEGT. The CDR3 consists of 14 residues. The CDR3 sequence: CASNRPTLNTEAFF. DNA of the CDR3: TGTGCCAGCAACAGACCGACACTGAACACTGAAGCTTTCTTT.

This clonotype was seen at least ten times. V and J are TRBV11-2 and TRBJ1-1; possible D gene TRBD1, 6 bases. CDR3 size: 14 residues. CDR1 is SGHAT, CDR2 FQNNGV, per germline. Trimming took off 1 base at V and 10 bases at J, with 16 bases between the two ends. The CDR3 coding sequence is TGTGCCAGCAGCTTAGGAGGAGGGGGGGGGAGAGCTTTCTTT. It translates to CASSLGGGGGRAFF.

The chain has TRBV11-2 and TRBJ1-1; TRBD1 might be the D (5 bases). V was pared by 1 base and J by 3 bases, with 21 bases between. This CDR3 is built from 18 residues. CDR1 and CDR2 (germline): SGHAT, FQNNGV. The CDR3 region is CASSLVMAFPGGDTEAFF. The CDR3 DNA follows: TGTGCCAGCAGCTTAGTAATGGCGTTTCCGGGGGGGGACACTGAAGCTTTCTTT.

This clonotype appeared many times. The V call is TRBV19, the J call TRBJ2-7; 11 nucleotides align to TRBD2. The ends lost 4 bases at V and 4 bases at J; junction bases unmatched: 3. Germline V lookup: CDR1 LNHDA, CDR2 SQIVND (reference sequence). This CDR3 spans 14 amino acids. The CDR3 DNA follows: TGTGCCAGTAGTACGACTAGCGGGACTTACGAGCAGTACTTC. The encoded protein is CASSTTSGTYEQYF. Full variable domain (missing parts from reference TRBV19 and TRBJ2-7): DGGITQSPKYLFRKEGQNVTLSCEQNLNHDAMYWYRQDPGQGLRLIYYSQIVNDFQKGDIAEGYSVSREKKESFPLTVTSAQKNPTAFYLCASSTTSGTYEQYFGPGTRLTVT.

This clonotype has only a few counts. The chain couples TRBV12-3 or TRBV12-4 to TRBJ1-1; D unclear. This CDR3 spans 14 amino acids. Trimming cost V 3 bases and J 4 bases, with 12 bases left between them. CDR3 DNA: TGTGCCAGCAGTTTGGGCTACAGCGGCACTGAAGCTTTCTTT. Translation: CASSLGYSGTEAFF.

This clonotype was recorded many times. The chain carries TRBV3-1 and TRBJ1-2; TRBD1 aligns across 7 bases. Losses at the gene ends were 4 bases for V and 2 bases for J; bases not matched to a gene: 7. The CDR3 length is 15 residues. CDR1 is LGHDT, CDR2 YNNKEL, per germline (reference sequence). In DNA, the CDR3 is TGTGCCAGCAGCCGGGGAGGGGGACAGAACTATGGCTACACCTTC. Protein product: CASSRGGGQNYGYTF.